Listed below are T cell receptor beta chains from one sample, sequenced in a study of siplizumab effects on memory and regulatory T cells. Using immunoSEQ multiplex PCR, the repertoire was profiled, and TCRdb retains in-frame clones only, with some absent. The sample holds some 100,000 clones, more than 85% seen once. Sequenced: CD4+ T cells sorted from blood. These receptors were obtained from a human donor in good health. Both conserved end residues are part of each CDR3. The D gene is left open where the match is weak.

V	D	J	length	CDR3
TRBV7-2	NA	TRBJ1-1	14	CASSLHSQGTEAFF
TRBV6-5	TRBD2	TRBJ2-1	15	CASRETSGGYNEQFF
TRBV6-6	NA	TRBJ1-5	15	CASRPLMNSNQPQHF
TRBV7-3	NA	TRBJ2-3	16	CASSLNSAGVADTQYF
TRBV28	TRBD1	TRBJ1-1	16	CASSSPADRRDTEAFF
TRBV10-3	NA	TRBJ2-7	14	CAISESGQPYEQYF
TRBV7-2	TRBD2	TRBJ2-1	15	CASSLSGGAGNEQFF
TRBV4-1	NA	TRBJ1-2	16	CASSQDRERSNYGYTF
TRBV7-9	TRBD1	TRBJ1-2	16	CASSSSGTGDRRGYTF
TRBV28	NA	TRBJ1-5	17	CASSSEATAYSNQPQHF
TRBV19	NA	TRBJ1-2	14	CASSIGPANYGYTF
TRBV5-6	NA	TRBJ2-7	13	CASSFSRRYEQYF
TRBV6-5	TRBD1	TRBJ1-5	16	CASSSAGTGSYQPQHF
TRBV6-1	TRBD1	TRBJ1-1	14	CASSAARGDTEAFF
TRBV6-6	TRBD2	TRBJ2-7	14	CASSRGTSGYEQYF
TRBV5-1	NA	TRBJ2-7	15	CASSLGGGSSYEQYF
TRBV19	NA	TRBJ2-6	14	CASSIGQGANVLTF
TRBV28	NA	TRBJ1-1	14	CASSFTSGIGKAFF
TRBV5-6	TRBD1	TRBJ2-1	16	CASSLGTGDSYNEQFF
TRBV10-3	NA	TRBJ2-3	15	CAISWGGGEADTQYF
TRBV27	NA	TRBJ1-2	13	CASSLDSNYGYTF
TRBV25-1	TRBD1	TRBJ2-7	12	CASRPDRGEQYF
TRBV5-1	TRBD1	TRBJ2-3	15	CASSLQDRVTDTQYF
TRBV6-1	NA	TRBJ1-1	17	CASSEEGVGTMNTEAFF